Sequencing of this T cell receptor (beta chain) was carried out in a study of long-term antiretroviral therapy in people with HIV. At least one PBMC sample before ART and at least two after were required. As concerns this clone: Antigen specificity is unknown.

CDR1 and CDR2 from the germline V gene are MRHNA and SNTAGT. V was cut by 4 bases and J by 6 bases, with 13 bases left in between. CDR3 length: 14 amino acids. Study-wide points: All time points showed a repertoire dominated by clones expanded before ART. Collection of the blood, which took place between the mid-2000s and the late 2010s, possibly occurred under older ART regimens.

Survey level was the resolution at which the v3.0 immunoSEQ assay ran. Repertoires were generated with immunoSEQ multiplex PCR, while TCRdb's copy carries only in-frame clones and drops some. Here the sample spans 38,000 or so clones, approximately 94% being singletons. The clonotype was recovered from a man aged 30 to 39 with HIV. The source was unsorted PBMCs, collected approximately 9.5 years after starting antiretroviral therapy. V and J are TRBV6-4 and TRBJ2-1; possibly TRBD2 for D (6 bases). The CDR3 DNA follows: TGTGCCAGCAGTGGGGGCGGGGACGGCAATGAGCAGTTCTTC. It yields the protein CASSGGGDGNEQFF.